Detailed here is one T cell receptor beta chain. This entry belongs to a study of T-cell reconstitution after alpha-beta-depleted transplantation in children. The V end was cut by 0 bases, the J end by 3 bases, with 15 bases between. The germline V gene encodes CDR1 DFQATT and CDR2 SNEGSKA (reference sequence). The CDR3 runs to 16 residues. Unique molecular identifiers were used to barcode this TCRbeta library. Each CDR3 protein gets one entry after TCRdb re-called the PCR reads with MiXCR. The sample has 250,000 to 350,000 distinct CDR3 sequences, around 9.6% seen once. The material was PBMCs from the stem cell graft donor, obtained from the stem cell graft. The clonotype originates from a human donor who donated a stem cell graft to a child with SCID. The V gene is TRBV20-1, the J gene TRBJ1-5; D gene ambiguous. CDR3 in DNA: TGCAGTGCTAGAGAGAGAGCAGACCCGATCAATCAGCCCCAGCATTTT. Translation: CSARERADPINQPQHF.